This T cell receptor beta chain was recovered during a study of T cells in Graves' hyperthyroidism and ophthalmopathy. Study-wide results and caveats: Median prediction lead before ophthalmopathy onset was 6.5 to 7 months with the model.

On this clonotype itself: Its antigen remains unknown.

The CDR3 loop spans 13 amino acids. Germline loops: CDR1 MGHDK, CDR2 SYGVNS. TCR beta CDR3 regions were amplified from RNA transcripts. RT-PCR in the first round (using the HTBI primer set) targeted the TCR CDR3. TCRdb re-called the multiplex PCR reads through MiXCR, storing one row per CDR3 protein. This table holds a few hundred thousand distinct CDR3 sequences, more than 45% found once. The sample consisted of peripheral blood or thyroid tissue (not recorded which). This TCR was recovered from a woman younger than 35 with Graves' hyperthyroidism. The genes are TRBV25-1 and TRBJ2-7, with 11 bases matching TRBD2. CDR3 loop: CATTGTSGHEQYF. DNA for the CDR3: TGTGCTACCACCGGGACTAGCGGCCACGAGCAGTACTTC.